In its sample, the clone carrying this T cell receptor (beta chain) was seen a few times. Its matching antigen is unknown. Before sequencing took place, the ViraFEST assay used viral peptide pools to expand antigen-specific CD4+ T cells. After roughly 9 days in culture, the CD4+ T cells were isolated. Half-medium exchanges with IL-2 medium took place on days 3 and 7. Profiled with immunoSEQ multiplex PCR; TCRdb holds only in-frame clones, not every one. The table lists approximately 30,000 clones, about 66% of them singletons. These data originate in a study of vaccination effects on CD4 cells after COVID-19. Study conclusions and caveats: By a late point after vaccination, infection- and vaccine-induced clones had shrunk markedly through clonal contraction.

The CDR3 extends over 11 amino acids. Germline V CDR1 and CDR2: SQVTM, ANQGSEA. Trimming took 4 bases from V and 4 from J, leaving 7 bases between them. The receptor was isolated from a human donor who received a COVID-19 vaccine. The sequencing here drew on CD4+ T cells from PBMCs cultured with HCoV-229E spike peptides, taken before COVID-19 vaccination. The V and J genes are TRBV29-1 and TRBJ1-1; D unclear. The CDR3 spells CSVVGLTEAFF. In DNA form, the CDR3 reads TGCAGCGTTGTAGGGCTCACTGAAGCTTTCTTT.